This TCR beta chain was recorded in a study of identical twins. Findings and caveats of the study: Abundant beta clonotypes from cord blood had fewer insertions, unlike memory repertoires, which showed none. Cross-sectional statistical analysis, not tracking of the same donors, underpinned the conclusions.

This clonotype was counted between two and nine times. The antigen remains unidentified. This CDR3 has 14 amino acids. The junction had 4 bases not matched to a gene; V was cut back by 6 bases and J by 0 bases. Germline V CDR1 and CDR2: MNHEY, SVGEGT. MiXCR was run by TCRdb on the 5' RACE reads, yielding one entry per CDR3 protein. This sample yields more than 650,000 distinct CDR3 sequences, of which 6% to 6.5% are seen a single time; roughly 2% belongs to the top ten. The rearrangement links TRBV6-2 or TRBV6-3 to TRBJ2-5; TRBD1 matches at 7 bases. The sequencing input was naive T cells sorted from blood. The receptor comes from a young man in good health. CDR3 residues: CASSPGQYQETQYF. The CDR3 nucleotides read TGTGCCAGCAGCCCGGGACAGTACCAAGAGACCCAGTACTTC.